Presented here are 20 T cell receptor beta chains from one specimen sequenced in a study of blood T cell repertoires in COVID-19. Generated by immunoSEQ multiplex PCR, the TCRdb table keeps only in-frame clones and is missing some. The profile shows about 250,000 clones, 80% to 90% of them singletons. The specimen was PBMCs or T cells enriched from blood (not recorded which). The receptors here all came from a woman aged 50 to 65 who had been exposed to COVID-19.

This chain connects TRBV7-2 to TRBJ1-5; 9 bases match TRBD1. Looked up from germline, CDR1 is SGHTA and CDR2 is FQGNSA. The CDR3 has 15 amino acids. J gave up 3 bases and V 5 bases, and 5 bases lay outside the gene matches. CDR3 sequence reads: CASSRDRANNQPQHF. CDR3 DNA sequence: TGTGCCAGCAGCCGGGACAGGGCAAACAATCAGCCCCAGCATTTT.

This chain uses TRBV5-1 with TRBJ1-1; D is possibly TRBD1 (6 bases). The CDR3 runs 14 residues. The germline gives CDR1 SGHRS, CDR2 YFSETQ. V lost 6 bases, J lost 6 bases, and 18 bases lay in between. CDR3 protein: CASNPTTGYSEAFF. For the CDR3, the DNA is TGCGCCAGCAACCCCACCACAGGGTACTCTGAAGCTTTCTTT. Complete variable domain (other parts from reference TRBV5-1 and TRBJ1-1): KAGVTQTPRYLIKTRGQQVTLSCSPISGHRSVSWYQQTPGQGLQFLFEYFSETQRNKGNFPGRFSGRQFSNSRSEMNVSTLELGDSALYLCASNPTTGYSEAFFGQGTRLTVV.

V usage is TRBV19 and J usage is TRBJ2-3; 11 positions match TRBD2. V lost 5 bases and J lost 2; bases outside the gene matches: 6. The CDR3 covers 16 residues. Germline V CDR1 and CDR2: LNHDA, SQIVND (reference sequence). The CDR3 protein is CASSVIAGGPTDTQYF. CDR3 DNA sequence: TGTGCCAGTAGTGTAATAGCGGGGGGGCCCACAGATACGCAGTATTTT. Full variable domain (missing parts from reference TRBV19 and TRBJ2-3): DGGITQSPKYLFRKEGQNVTLSCEQNLNHDAMYWYRQDPGQGLRLIYYSQIVNDFQKGDIAEGYSVSREKKESFPLTVTSAQKNPTAFYLCASSVIAGGPTDTQYFGPGTRLTVL.

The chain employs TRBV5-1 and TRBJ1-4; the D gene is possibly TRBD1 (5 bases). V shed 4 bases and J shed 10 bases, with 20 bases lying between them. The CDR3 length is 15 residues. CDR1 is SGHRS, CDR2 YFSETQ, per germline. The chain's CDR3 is CASSSDALQEGKLFF. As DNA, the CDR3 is TGCGCCAGCAGCAGTGACGCCCTACAGGAGGGAAAACTGTTTTTT.

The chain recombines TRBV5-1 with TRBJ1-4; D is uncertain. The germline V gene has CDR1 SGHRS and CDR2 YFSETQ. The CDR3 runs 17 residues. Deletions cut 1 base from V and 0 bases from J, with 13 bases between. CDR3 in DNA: TGCGCCAGCAGCTTGACGGGGATGGCATCAACTAATGAAAAACTGTTTTTT. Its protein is CASSLTGMASTNEKLFF.

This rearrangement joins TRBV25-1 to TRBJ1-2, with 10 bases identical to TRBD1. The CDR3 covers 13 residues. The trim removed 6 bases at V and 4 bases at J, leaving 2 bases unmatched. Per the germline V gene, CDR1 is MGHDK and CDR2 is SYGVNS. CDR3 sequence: CASRDRGGYGYTF. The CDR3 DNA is TGTGCCAGCAGGGACAGGGGGGGCTATGGCTACACCTTC.

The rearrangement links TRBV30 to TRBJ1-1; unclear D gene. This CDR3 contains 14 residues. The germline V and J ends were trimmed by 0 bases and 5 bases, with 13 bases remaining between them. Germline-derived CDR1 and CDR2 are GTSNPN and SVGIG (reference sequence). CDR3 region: CAWSVKGSLTEAFF. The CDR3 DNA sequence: TGTGCCTGGAGTGTTAAAGGGAGCTTAACTGAAGCTTTCTTT.

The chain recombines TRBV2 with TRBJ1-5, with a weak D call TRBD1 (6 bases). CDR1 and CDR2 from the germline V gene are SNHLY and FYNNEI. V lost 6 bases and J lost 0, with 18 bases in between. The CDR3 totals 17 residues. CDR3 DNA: TGTGCCAGCAGGGTAGACAGGCGGAAATTTAGCAATCAGCCCCAGCATTTT. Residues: CASRVDRRKFSNQPQHF.

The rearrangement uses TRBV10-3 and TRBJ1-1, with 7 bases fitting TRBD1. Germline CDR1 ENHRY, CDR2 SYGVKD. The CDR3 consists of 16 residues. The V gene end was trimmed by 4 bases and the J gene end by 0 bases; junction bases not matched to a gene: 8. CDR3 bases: TGTGCCATCAGTGGGAGGAAGGGGGCGTTGAACACTGAAGCTTTCTTT. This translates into CAISGRKGALNTEAFF.

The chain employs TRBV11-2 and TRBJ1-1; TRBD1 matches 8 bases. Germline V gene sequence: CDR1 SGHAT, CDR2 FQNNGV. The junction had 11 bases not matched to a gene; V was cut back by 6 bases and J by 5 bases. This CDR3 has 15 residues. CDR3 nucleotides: TGTGCCAGCAGGAACCCAGGGGGCTCAGGAACTGAAGCTTTCTTT. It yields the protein CASRNPGGSGTEAFF.

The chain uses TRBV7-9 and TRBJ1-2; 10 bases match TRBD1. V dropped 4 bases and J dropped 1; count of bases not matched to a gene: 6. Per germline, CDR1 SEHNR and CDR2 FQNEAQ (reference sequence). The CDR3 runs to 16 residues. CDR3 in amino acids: CASSSTTGGHNYGYTF. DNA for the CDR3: TGTGCCAGCAGCTCCACGACAGGGGGCCATAACTATGGCTACACCTTC. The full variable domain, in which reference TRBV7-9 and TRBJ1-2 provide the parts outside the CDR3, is DTGVSQNPRHKITKRGQNVTFRCDPISEHNRLYWYRQTLGQGPEFLTYFQNEAQLEKSRLLSDRFSAERPKGSFSTLEIQRTEQGDSAMYLCASSSTTGGHNYGYTFGSGTRLTVV.

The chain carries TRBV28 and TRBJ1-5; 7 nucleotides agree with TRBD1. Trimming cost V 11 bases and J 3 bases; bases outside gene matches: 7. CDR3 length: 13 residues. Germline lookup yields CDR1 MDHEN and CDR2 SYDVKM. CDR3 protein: CAAAGQSNQPQHF. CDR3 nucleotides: TGTGCCGCTGCGGGACAGTCCAATCAGCCCCAGCATTTT.

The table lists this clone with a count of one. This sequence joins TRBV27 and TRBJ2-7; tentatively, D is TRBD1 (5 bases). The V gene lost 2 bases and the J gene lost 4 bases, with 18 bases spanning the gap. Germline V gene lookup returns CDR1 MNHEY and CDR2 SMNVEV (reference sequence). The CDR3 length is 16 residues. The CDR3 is CASSLTSRAGFYEQYF. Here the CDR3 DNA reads TGTGCCAGCAGTTTAACTTCCAGGGCAGGTTTTTACGAGCAGTACTTC.

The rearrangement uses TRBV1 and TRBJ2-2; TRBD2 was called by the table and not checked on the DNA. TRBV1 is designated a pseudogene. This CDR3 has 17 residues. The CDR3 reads CTSSQTLAGGNTGELFF. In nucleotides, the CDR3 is TGCACCAGCAGCCAAACACTAGCGGGGGGGAACACCGGGGAGCTGTTTTTT.

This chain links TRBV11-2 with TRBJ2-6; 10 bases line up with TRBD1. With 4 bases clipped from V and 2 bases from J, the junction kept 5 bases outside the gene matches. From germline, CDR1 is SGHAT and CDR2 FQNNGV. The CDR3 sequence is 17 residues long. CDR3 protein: CASSSGTGDPGANVLTF. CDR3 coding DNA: TGTGCCAGCAGCTCCGGGACAGGGGACCCTGGGGCCAACGTCCTGACTTTC.

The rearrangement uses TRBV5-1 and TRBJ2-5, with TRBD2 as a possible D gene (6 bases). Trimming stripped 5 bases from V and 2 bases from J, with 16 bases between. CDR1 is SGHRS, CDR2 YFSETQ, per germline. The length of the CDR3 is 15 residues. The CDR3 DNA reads TGCGCCAGCAGAGCCCTTAGCGGAGGGCAAGAGACCCAGTACTTC. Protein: CASRALSGGQETQYF.

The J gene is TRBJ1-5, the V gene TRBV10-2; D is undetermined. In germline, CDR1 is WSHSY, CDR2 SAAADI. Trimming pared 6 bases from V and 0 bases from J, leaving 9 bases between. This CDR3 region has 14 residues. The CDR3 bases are TGCGCCAGCAGGAGTGAGGATAGCAATCAGCCCCAGCATTTT. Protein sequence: CASRSEDSNQPQHF.

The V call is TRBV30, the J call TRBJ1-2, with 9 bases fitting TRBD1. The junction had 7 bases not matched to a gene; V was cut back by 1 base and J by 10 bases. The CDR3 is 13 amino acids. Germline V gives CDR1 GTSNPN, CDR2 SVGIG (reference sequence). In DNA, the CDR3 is TGTGCCTGGAGTGAGGGACAGGGAGACGTCTACACCTTC. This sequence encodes CAWSEGQGDVYTF.

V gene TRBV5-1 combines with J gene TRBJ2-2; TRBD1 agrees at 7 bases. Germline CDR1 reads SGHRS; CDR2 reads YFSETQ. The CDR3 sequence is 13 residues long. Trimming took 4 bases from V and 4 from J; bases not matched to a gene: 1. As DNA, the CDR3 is TGCGCCAGCAGCGGGACAGTCACCGGGGAGCTGTTTTTT. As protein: CASSGTVTGELFF.

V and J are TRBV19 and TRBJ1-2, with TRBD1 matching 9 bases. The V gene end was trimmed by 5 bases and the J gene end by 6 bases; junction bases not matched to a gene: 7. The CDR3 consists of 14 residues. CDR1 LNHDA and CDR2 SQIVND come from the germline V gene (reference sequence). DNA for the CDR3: TGTGCCAGTAGTGCCGACACAGGGGGCAATGGCTACACCTTC. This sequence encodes CASSADTGGNGYTF.